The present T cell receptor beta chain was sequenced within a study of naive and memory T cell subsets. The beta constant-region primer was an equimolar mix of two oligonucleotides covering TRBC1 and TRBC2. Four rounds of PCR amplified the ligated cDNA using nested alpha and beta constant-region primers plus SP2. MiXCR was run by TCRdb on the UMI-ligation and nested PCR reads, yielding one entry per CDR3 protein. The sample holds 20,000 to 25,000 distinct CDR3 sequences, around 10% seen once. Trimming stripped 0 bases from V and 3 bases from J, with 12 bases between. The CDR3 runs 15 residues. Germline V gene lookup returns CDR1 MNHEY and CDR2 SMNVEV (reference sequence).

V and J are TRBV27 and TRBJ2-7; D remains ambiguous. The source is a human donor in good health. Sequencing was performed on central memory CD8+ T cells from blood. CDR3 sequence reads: CASSLSISAYYEQYF. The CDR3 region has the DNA TGTGCCAGCAGTTTATCGATTTCGGCTTACTACGAGCAGTACTTC.